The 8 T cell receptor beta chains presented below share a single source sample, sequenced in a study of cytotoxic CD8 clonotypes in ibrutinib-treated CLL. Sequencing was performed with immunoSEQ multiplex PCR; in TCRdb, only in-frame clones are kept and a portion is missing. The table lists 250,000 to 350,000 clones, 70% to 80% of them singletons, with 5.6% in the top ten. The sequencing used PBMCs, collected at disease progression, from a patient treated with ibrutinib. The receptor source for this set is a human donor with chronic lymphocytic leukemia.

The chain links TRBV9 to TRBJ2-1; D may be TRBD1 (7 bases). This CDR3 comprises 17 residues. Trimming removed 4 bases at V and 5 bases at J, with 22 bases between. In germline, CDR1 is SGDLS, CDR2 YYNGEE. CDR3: CASSTLGGTDKNNEQFF. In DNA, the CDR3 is TGTGCCAGCAGCACCCTAGGGGGGACAGACAAAAACAATGAGCAGTTCTTC.

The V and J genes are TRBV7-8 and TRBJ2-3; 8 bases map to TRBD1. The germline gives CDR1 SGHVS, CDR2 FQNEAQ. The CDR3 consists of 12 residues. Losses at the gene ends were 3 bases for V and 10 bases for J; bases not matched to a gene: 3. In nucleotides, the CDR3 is TGTGCCAGCAGCTTCCCGACAGGGGCGCAGTATTTT. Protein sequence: CASSFPTGAQYF.

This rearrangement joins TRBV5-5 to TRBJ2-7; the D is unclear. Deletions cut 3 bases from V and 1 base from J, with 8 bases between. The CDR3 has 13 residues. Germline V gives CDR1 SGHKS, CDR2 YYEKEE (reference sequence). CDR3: CASSSSWSYEQYF. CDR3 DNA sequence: TGTGCCAGCAGCTCCTCTTGGTCCTACGAGCAGTACTTC.

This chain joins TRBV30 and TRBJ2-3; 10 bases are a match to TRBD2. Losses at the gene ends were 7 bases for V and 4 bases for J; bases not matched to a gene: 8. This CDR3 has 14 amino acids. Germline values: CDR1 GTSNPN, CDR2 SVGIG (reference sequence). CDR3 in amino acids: CASPLAGLADTQYF. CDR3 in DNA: TGTGCCTCCCCACTAGCGGGACTTGCAGATACGCAGTATTTT.

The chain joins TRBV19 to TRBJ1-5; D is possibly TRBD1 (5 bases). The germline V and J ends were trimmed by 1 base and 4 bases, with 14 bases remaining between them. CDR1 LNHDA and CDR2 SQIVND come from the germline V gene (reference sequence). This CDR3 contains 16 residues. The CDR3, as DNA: TGTGCCAGTAGTATAGCCTCGTTGGGGGGAAATCAGCCCCAGCATTTT. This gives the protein CASSIASLGGNQPQHF.

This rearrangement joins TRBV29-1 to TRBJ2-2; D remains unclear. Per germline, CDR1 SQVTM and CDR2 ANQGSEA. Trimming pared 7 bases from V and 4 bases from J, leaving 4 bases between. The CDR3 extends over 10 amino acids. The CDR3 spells CSAATGELFF. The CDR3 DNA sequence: TGCAGCGCGGCCACCGGGGAGCTGTTTTTT.

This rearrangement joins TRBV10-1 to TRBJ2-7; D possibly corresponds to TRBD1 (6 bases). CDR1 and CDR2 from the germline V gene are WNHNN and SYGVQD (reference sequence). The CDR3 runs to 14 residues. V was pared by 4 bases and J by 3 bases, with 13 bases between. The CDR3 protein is CASSGSHRVYEQYF. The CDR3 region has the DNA TGCGCCAGCAGTGGTTCTCACAGGGTCTACGAGCAGTACTTC.

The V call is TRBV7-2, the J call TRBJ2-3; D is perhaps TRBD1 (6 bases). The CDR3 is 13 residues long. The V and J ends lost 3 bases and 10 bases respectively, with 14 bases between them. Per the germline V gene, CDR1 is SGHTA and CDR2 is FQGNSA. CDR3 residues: CASSLTGLPPQYF. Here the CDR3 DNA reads TGTGCCAGCAGCTTGACAGGACTGCCCCCGCAGTATTTT.